In this sample, the clone carrying this TCR beta chain turned up a few times. The data belong to a study of T cell repertoires in breast cancer. An expanded emulsion RT-PCR with primers for all TCR V genes paired CD8+ T cell chains. During the second nested PCR, blocking oligonucleotides suppressed genes that were not paired. TCRdb passed the emulsion pairing reads through MiXCR, listing each CDR3 protein once. The sample has roughly 40,000 distinct CDR3 sequences; about 41% are singletons. The TCR originated in a pool of human donors with breast cancer or a healthy control (not recorded which). Input material: CD8+ T cells.

In DNA form, the CDR3 reads TGTGCCAGCTCTAGCGGGAGGGCCTTCATTCAGTACTTC. This encodes CASSSGRAFIQYF. The genes are TRBV6-1 and TRBJ2-4; 12 bases agree with TRBD2. V gave up 8 bases and J gave up 9 bases; unmatched junction bases: 5. This CDR3 is built from 13 residues. Germline V gene sequence: CDR1 MNHNS, CDR2 SASEGT.